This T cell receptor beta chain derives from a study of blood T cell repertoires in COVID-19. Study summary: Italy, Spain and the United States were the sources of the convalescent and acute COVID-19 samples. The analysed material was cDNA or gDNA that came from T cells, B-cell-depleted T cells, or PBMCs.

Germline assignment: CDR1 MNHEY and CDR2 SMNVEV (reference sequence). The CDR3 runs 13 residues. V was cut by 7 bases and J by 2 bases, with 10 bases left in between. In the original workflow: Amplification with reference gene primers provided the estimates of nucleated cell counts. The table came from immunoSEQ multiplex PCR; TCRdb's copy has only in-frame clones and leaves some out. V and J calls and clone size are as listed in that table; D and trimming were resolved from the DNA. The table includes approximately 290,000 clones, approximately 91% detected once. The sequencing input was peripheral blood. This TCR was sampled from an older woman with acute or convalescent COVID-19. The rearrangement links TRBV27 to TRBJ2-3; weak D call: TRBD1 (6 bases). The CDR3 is CASIGQPTDTQYF. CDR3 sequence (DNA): TGTGCCAGCATTGGACAGCCCACAGATACGCAGTATTTT.